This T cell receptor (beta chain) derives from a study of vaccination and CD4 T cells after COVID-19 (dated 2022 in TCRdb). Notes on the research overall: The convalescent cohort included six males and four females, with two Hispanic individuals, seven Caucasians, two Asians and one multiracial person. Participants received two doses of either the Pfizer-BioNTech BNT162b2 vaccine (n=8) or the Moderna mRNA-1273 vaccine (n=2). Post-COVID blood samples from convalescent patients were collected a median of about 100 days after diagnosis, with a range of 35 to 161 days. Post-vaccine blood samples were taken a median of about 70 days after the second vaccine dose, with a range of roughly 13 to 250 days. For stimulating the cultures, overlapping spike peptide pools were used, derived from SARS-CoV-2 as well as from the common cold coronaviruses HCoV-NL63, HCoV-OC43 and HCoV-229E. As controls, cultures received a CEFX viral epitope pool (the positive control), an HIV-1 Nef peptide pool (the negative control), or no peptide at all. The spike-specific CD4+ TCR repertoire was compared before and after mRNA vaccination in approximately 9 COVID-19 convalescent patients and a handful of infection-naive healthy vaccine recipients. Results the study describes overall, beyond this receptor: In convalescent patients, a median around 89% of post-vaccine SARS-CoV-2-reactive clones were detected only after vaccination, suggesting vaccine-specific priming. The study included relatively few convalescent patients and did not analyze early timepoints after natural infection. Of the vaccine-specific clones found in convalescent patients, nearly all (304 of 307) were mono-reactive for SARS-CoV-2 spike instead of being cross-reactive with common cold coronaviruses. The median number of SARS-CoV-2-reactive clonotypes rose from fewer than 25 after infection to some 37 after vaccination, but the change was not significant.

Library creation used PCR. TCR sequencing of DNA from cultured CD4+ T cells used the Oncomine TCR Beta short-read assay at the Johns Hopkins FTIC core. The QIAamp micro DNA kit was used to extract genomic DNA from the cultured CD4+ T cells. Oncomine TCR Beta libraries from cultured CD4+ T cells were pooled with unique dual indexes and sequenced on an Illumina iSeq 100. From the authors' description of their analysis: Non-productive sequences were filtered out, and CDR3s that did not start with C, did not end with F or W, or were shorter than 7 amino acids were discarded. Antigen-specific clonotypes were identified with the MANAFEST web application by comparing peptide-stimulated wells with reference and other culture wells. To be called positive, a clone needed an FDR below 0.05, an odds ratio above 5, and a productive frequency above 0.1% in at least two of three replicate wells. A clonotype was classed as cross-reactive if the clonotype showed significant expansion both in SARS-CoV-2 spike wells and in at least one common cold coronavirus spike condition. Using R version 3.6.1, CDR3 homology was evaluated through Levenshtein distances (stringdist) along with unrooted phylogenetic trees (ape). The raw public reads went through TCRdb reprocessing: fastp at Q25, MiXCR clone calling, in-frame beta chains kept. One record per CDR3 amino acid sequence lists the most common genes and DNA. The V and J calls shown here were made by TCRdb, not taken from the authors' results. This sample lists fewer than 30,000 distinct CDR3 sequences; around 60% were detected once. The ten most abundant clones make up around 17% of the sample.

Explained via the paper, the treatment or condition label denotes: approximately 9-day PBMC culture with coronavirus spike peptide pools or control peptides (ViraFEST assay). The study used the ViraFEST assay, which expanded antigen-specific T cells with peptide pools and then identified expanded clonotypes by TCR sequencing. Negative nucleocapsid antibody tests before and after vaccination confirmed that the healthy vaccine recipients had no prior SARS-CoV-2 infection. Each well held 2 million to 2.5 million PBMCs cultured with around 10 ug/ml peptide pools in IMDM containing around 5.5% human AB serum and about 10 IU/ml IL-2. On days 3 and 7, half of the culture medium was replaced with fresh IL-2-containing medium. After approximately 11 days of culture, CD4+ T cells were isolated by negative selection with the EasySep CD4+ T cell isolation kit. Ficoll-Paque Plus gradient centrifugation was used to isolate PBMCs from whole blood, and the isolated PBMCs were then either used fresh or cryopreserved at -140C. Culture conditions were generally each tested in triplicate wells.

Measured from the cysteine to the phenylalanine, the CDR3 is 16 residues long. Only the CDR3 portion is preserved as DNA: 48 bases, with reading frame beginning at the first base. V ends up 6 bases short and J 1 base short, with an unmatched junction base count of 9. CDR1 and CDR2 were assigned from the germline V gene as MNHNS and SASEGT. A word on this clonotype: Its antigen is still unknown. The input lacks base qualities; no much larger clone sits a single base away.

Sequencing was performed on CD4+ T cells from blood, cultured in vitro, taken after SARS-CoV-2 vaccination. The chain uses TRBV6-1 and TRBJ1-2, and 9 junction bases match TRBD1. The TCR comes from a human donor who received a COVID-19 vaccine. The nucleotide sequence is TGTGCCAGCAGCTCAAGAGGGACAGGGCATAACTATGGCTACACCTTC. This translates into CASSSRGTGHNYGYTF.